The TCR beta chain described here comes from a study of a mutant IDH1 vaccine in newly diagnosed glioma (dated by TCRdb to about 2021). Broadly, across the study: Across visits V03 through V10, patients got a total of eight vaccinations, given in weeks 1, 3, 5, 7, 11, 15, 19 and 23. In the chemotherapy-containing groups, vaccination started alongside temozolomide cycles, whereas in patients who had radiotherapy alone it started 4-6 weeks after radiotherapy. Of the approximately 32 treated patients, around 60% were male and around 40% were female, and the mean age was roughly 40 years. Before enrollment, most patients had been given radiochemotherapy with temozolomide as standard therapy, while the rest had received either radiotherapy alone or temozolomide alone. Six visits were used for peripheral blood collection: V03 (baseline), V05, V07, V10, V12 and V13. Longitudinal TCRB deep sequencing was done for 25 treated patients, wherever samples were available for exploratory analyses.

Library preparation employed the immunoSEQ multiplex PCR assay. Rearranged TCR beta chain sequences were amplified with the hsTCRB Kit following the manufacturer's protocol. TCRB libraries were sequenced on an Illumina MiSeq. Under the source paper's analysis protocol: The proprietary platform of the kit vendor was used for demultiplexing, trimming and gene mapping. TCRdb limited this immuneACCESS table to in-frame rearrangements with V and J called. A share of clones is missing; checked studies link under half to unresolved V genes, and the rest is unexplained. Clone size and the V and J calls come from that table; the DNA yielded D and trimming. This sample gives about 66,000 clones in total; roughly 80% of them show up just once. Clones ranked in the top ten supply about 9.4% of the sample. Taken with the paper, the label for time point translates to: week 11, during vaccination. Each vaccine dose, consisting of 300 ug of a 20-mer mutant IDH1 peptide in Montanide, was administered subcutaneously with topical imiquimod. The donors had newly diagnosed IDH1-mutant astrocytomas of WHO grade 3 or 4 that showed loss of nuclear ATRX. The samples were drawn from NOA16, a multicentre, single-arm, open-label phase I trial in Germany that tested a mutant IDH1 peptide vaccine in humans for the first time. The DNeasy Blood and Tissue Kit was used to extract genomic DNA from EDTA blood for TCRB sequencing.

The sample holds one count of this clone. Its binding antigen is unknown. Base quality data are lacking; no much larger clone is found one base away. What the authors observed across the whole study: According to the authors, sample limitations meant that analyses of patient blood samples could not be reproduced. Vaccine-induced immune responses across multiple MHC alleles were detected in over 80% of patients. Selection of PBMC samples for TCRB deep sequencing was based on availability. No apparent relationship was observed between pseudoprogression and alterations in the top peripheral T cell clonotypes detected by TCRB sequencing.

This clonotype was obtained from a woman between 50 and 59 years old with glioma. Sequencing was performed on PBMCs, taken from a glioma patient whose treatment included an IDH1 peptide vaccine.

In nucleotides, the sequence is TGTGCCAGCAGTCGACGGACTAGCGGGGCTGTGGATACGCAGTATTTT. Protein translation: CASSRRTSGAVDTQYF. The sequence joins TRBV2 to TRBJ2-3; 12 of the junction bases match TRBD2. Compared with germline, V lacks 5 bases and J lacks 6 bases; bases without a gene match: 9. Looking up the germline V gene yields CDR1 SNHLY and CDR2 FYNNEI. Including cysteine and phenylalanine, the CDR3 has 16 amino acids. The kept DNA is CDR3 alone, 48 bases in frame from the first base.